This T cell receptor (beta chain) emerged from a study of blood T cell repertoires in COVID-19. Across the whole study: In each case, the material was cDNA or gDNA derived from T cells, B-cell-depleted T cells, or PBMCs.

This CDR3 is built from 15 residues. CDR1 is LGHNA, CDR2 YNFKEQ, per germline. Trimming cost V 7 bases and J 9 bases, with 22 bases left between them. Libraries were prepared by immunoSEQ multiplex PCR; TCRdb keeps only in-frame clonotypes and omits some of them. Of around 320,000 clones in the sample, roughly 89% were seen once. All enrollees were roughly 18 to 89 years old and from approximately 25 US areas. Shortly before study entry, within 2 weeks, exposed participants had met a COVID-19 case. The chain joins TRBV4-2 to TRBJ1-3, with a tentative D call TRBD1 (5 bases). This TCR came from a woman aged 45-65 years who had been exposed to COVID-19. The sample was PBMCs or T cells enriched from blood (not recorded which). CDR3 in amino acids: CASTQGEINAATIYF. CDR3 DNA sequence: TGTGCCAGCACCCAGGGAGAAATAAACGCTGCCACCATATATTTT.